This T cell receptor beta chain was recorded in a study of persistence of HIV-infected CD4 T cells. The libraries were made with immunoSEQ version 4 in survey mode. Template was genomic DNA at 10 ng/uL, with up to 1 ug used per sample. Produced via immunoSEQ multiplex PCR; TCRdb's table is partial and in-frame only. Of approximately 44,000 clones in the sample, 89% were seen once. Cells were stimulated nonspecifically with anti-CD3/anti-CD28 magnetic beads. CD4+ T cells upregulating both CD40 ligand and CD69 were sorted as responding cells. Comments on this clone: Its antigen is undetermined.

The V end was cut by 0 bases, the J end by 3 bases, with 11 bases between. CDR3 length equals 16 residues. Looked up from germline, CDR1 is MNHNS and CDR2 is SASEGT. This clonotype was sampled from an adult man with HIV who was CMV-seropositive. Source: CD4+ T cells sorted from PBMCs after approximately 18-hour stimulation, taken from a patient who received antiretroviral therapy. V usage is TRBV6-1 and J usage is TRBJ2-2; D may be TRBD2 (5 bases). The CDR3 reads CASSEAPMRDTGELFF. The CDR3 DNA reads TGTGCCAGCAGTGAAGCTCCTATGAGGGACACCGGGGAGCTGTTTTTT.